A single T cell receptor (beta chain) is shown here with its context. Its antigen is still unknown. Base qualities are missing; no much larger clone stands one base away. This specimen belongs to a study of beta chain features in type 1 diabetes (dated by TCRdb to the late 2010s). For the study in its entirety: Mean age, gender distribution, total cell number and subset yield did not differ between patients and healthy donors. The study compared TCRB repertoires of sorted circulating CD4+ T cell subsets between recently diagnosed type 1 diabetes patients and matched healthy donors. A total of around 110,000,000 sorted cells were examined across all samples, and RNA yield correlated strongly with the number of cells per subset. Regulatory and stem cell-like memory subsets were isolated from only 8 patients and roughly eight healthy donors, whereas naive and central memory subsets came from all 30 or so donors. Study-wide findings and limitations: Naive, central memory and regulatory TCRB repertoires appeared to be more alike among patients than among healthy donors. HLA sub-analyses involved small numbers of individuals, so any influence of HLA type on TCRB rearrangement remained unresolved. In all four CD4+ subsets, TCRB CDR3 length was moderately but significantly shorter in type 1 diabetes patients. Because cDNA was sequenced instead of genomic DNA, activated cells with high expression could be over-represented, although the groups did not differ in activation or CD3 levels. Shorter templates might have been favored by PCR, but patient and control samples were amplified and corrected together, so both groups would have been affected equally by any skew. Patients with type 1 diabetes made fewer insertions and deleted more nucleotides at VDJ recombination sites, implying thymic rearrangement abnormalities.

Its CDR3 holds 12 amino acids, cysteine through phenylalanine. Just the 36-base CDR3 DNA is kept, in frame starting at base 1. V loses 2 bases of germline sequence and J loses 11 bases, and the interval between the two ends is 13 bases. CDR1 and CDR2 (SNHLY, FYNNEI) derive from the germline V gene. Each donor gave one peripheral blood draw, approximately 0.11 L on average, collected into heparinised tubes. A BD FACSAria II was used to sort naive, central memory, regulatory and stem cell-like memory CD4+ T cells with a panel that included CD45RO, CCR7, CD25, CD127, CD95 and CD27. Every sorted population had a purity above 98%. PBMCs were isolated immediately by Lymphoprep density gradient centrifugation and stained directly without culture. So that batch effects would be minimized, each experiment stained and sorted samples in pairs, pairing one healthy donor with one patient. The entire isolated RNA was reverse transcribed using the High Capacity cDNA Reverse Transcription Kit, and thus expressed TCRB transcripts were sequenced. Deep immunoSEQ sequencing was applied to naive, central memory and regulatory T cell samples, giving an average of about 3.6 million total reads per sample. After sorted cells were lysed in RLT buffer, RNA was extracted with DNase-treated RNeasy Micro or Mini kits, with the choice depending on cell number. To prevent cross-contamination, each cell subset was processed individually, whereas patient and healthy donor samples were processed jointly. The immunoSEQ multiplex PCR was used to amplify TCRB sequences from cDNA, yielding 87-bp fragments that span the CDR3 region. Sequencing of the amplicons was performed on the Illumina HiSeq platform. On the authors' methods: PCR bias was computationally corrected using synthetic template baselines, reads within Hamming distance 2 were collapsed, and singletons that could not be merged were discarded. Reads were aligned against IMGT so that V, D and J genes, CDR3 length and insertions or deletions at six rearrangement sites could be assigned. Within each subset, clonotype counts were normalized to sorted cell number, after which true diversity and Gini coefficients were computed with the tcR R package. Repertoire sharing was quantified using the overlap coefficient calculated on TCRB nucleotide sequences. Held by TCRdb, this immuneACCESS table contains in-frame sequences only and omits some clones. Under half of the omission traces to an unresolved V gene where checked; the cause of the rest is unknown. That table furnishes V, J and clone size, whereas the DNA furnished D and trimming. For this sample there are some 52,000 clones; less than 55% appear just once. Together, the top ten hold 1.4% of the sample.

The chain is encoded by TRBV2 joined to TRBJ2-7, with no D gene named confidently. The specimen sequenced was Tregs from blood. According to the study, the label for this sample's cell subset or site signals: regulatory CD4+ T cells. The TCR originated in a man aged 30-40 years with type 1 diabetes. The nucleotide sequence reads TGTGCCAGCAGTGAAACGGCTCTTCAGGAGTACTTC. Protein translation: CASSETALQEYF.